Detailed here is one TCR beta chain. These data come from a study of blood T cell repertoires in COVID-19. About the study: COVID-19 samples collected from the United States, Italy and Spain covered acute and convalescent phases. PBMCs, B-cell-depleted T cells, or T cells were the source of the cDNA or gDNA that made up the material.

The ends were cut back, 5 bases at V and 3 bases at J, with 17 bases in the middle. This CDR3 is 16 amino acids long. CDR1 and CDR2 (germline): MNHNY, SVGAGI (reference sequence). Seattle participants joined during active infection and were tracked over time. This table comes from immunoSEQ multiplex PCR, and its TCRdb copy is limited to in-frame clones, with some not included. Of about 250,000 clones detected, around 91% appear once; the ten largest clones hold around 2.3%. The J gene is TRBJ1-5, the V gene TRBV6-6; D not resolved. Sequences were obtained from peripheral blood. The source of this sequence is a woman aged 60-75 years with COVID-19, enrolled during active disease. Here the CDR3 DNA reads TGTGCCAGCAGTCCCGCCGCGGCAGCTTACAATCAGCCCCAGCATTTT. Its translation is CASSPAAAAYNQPQHF.